The 10 T cell receptor beta chains below all came from one sample that was sequenced in a study of T-cell memory formation after mild COVID-19. TCRdb recomputed calls from the 5' RACE reads with MiXCR, one row per CDR3 protein. The sample carries fewer than 350,000 distinct CDR3 sequences, 8% to 10% recorded once. Sequenced material: PBMCs or a T cell subset sorted from them (not recorded which). The receptors derive from a man younger than 30 who had mild COVID-19 (a few samples of this study predate the infection). Cell type and time point are not known.

The chain links TRBV29-1 to TRBJ1-2; TRBD1 aligns across 9 bases. The V segment lost 2 bases and the J segment 4 bases; nucleotides outside the gene matches: 11. The V gene's germline CDR1 is SQVTM and CDR2 ANQGSEA. This CDR3 has 16 residues. The CDR3 DNA is TGCAGCGTTGAATCCAACGTACAGGGACAGGGCTATGGCTACACCTTC. Its translation: CSVESNVQGQGYGYTF.

In this sample, this clonotype turned up a few times. V gene TRBV30 combines with J gene TRBJ2-3, with TRBD2 matching over 8 bases. The CDR3 loop spans 15 amino acids. Germline V gives CDR1 GTSNPN, CDR2 SVGIG (reference sequence). V dropped 3 bases and J dropped 6; count of bases not matched to a gene: 11. In nucleotides, the CDR3 is TGTGCCTGGAGCAACGTAGCGGGGACCGTGGATACGCAGTATTTT. Amino acids: CAWSNVAGTVDTQYF. Based on the CDR3 plus reference TRBV30 and TRBJ2-3, the full variable domain is SQTIHQWPATLVQPVGSPLSLECTVEGTSNPNLYWYRQAAGRGLQLLFYSVGIGQISSEVPQNLSASRPQDRQFILSSKKLLLSDSGFYLCAWSNVAGTVDTQYFGPGTRLTVL.

This clonotype occurred many times. The genes are TRBV5-5 and TRBJ2-1; 7 bases are a match to TRBD2. The CDR3 spans 14 residues. Germline trimming cut 4 bases from V and 9 bases from J; bases unmatched to any gene: 10. Germline values: CDR1 SGHKS, CDR2 YYEKEE (reference sequence). DNA for the CDR3: TGTGCCAGCAGCCGGGGGGTGCAGACTAGTGAGCAGTTCTTC. Translating it yields CASSRGVQTSEQFF.

The rearrangement uses TRBV18 and TRBJ1-1; the match to TRBD1 covers 7 bases. Germline V lookup: CDR1 KGHSH, CDR2 LQKENI. There are 15 residues in the CDR3. Trimming cost V 1 base and J 4 bases; bases outside gene matches: 6. This CDR3 is CASSPQEGAFTEAFF. In nucleotides, the CDR3 is TGTGCCAGCTCACCACAGGAGGGGGCATTCACTGAAGCTTTCTTT.

The sample holds a few counts of this clonotype. The gene calls are TRBV12-3 or TRBV12-4 and TRBJ2-2; 13 nucleotides line up with TRBD2. V lost 7 bases and J lost 0; bases outside the gene matches: 14. The CDR3 extends over 20 amino acids. This CDR3 reads CASTMSPGLAGAANTGELFF. The CDR3 bases are TGTGCCAGCACCATGAGCCCCGGACTAGCGGGGGCCGCGAACACCGGGGAGCTGTTTTTT.

V usage is TRBV20-1 and J usage is TRBJ2-7, with 11 positions matching TRBD2. Per germline, CDR1 DFQATT and CDR2 SNEGSKA (reference sequence). Trimming cost V 6 bases and J 3 bases; bases outside gene matches: 7. This CDR3 is built from 14 residues. CDR3 amino acids: CSASPSGGNYEQYF. In DNA form, the CDR3 reads TGCAGTGCAAGCCCTAGCGGGGGGAACTACGAGCAGTACTTC.

In its sample, this clonotype was seen a few times. The V call is TRBV5-1, the J call TRBJ1-4, with 9 bases fitting TRBD1. CDR1 and CDR2 (germline): SGHRS, YFSETQ. The CDR3 is 15 residues long. V was clipped by 2 bases and J by 7 bases; unmatched bases: 6. The CDR3 reads CASSLQGALREKLFF. The DNA for the CDR3 is TGCGCCAGCAGCTTACAGGGGGCGCTTCGTGAAAAACTGTTTTTT.

This clonotype was detected many times. V and J are TRBV29-1 and TRBJ1-1; TRBD1 matches at 8 bases. V dropped 8 bases and J dropped 6; count of bases not matched to a gene: 11. The length of the CDR3 is 13 residues. Germline V gives CDR1 SQVTM, CDR2 ANQGSEA. This CDR3 is CSTWGQGASEAFF. The CDR3 nucleotides read TGCAGCACCTGGGGGCAGGGGGCATCTGAAGCTTTCTTT.

This clonotype was seen at least ten times. The V gene is TRBV7-8, the J gene TRBJ1-1; no clear D gene. Germline CDR1 reads SGHVS; CDR2 reads FQNEAQ. The CDR3 covers 12 residues. The germline V and J ends were trimmed by 1 base and 6 bases, with 6 bases remaining between them. The DNA for the CDR3 is TGTGCCAGCAGCTTAGATTCGGCTGAAGCTTTCTTT. It specifies CASSLDSAEAFF.

V and J are TRBV9 and TRBJ2-1; 7 bases are a match to TRBD2. This CDR3 is built from 14 residues. From germline, CDR1 is SGDLS and CDR2 YYNGEE. With V trimmed by 0 bases and J by 6 bases, 3 bases remained unmatched. In DNA, the CDR3 is TGTGCCAGCAGCGTAGGGCTAGCGGTCAATGAGCAGTTCTTC. It yields the protein CASSVGLAVNEQFF.